What follows are 2 T cell receptor beta chains derived from one specimen sequenced in a study of tumor and adjacent non-tumor tissue in lung cancer. The template was RNA from unsorted bulk tissue. The library came from three nested PCR rounds adapted from ARM-PCR protocols. MiXCR, run by TCRdb on the multiplex PCR reads, gives a single entry per CDR3 protein. This sample yields 120,000 or so distinct CDR3 sequences, of which 55% to 75% are seen a single time; around 13% belongs to the top ten. Sequenced: lung tumor tissue. The receptors originated from a man younger than 40 with non-small cell lung cancer.

This clonotype was counted ten times or more. The chain employs TRBV6-1 and TRBJ2-3; 8 bases match TRBD1. The CDR3 spans 15 residues. The trim removed 6 bases at V and 2 bases at J, leaving 7 bases unmatched. In germline, CDR1 is MNHNS, CDR2 SASEGT. CDR3 nucleotide sequence: TGTGCCAGCAGCTTCCGGGACAGGAACACAGATACGCAGTATTTT. Residues: CASSFRDRNTDTQYF.

Note on this clonotype: One end of the junction is discordant with germline, which a read error may explain. The V and J genes are TRBV6-6 and TRBJ1-5; D is undetermined. CDR3 length: 15 residues. CDR1 MNHNY and CDR2 SVGAGI come from the germline V gene (reference sequence). In DNA, the CDR3 is TGTGCCAGGAGTTACTCGGCAGGAATCGGGCAGCCCCAGCATTTT. Amino acid sequence: CARSYSAGIGQPQHF.